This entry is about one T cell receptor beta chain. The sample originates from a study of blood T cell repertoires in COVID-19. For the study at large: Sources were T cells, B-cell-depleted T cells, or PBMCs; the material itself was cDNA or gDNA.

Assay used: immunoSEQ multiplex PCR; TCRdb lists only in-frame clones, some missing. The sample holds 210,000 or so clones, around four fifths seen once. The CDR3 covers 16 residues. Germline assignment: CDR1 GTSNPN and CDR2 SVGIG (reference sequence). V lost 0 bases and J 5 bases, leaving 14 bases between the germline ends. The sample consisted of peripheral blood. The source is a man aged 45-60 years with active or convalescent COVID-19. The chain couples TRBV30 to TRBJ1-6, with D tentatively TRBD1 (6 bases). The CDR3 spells CAWSVRGQNHNSPLHF. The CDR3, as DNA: TGTGCCTGGAGTGTACGAGGACAGAACCATAATTCACCCCTCCACTTT. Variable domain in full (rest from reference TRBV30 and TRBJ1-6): SQTIHQWPATLVQPVGSPLSLECTVEGTSNPNLYWYRQAAGRGLQLLFYSVGIGQISSEVPQNLSASRPQDRQFILSSKKLLLSDSGFYLCAWSVRGQNHNSPLHFGNGTRLTVT.